The following is a T cell receptor beta chain sequence with its context. The target antigen is unknown. The source of the sample is a study of Ad26.COV2.S vaccination and SARS-CoV-2 variants. Study-wide results and limits: In TCR breadth and depth analyses, total T cell responses may have been underestimated. Responses of spike-specific T cells (both CD8+ and CD4+) reportedly showed substantial breadth after vaccination.

Clones were sequenced by immunoSEQ multiplex PCR, and TCRdb holds only the in-frame ones, with some missing. The sample contains 150,000 to 200,000 clones, 87% of which appear only once. Germline loops: CDR1 SGHRS, CDR2 YFSETQ. V was clipped by 4 bases and J by 5 bases, with 15 bases between them. The CDR3 sequence is 14 residues long. V and J are TRBV5-1 and TRBJ2-5; D is possibly TRBD2 (6 bases). This specimen was peripheral blood, taken after recovery from COVID-19. This receptor was obtained from a human donor who had recovered from COVID-19. CDR3 in amino acids: CASSGGTASETQYF. The CDR3 DNA reads TGCGCCAGCAGCGGGGGGACTGCCTCGGAGACCCAGTACTTC.